The rows below give T cell receptor beta chains drawn from one sample of a study of identical twins. TCRdb re-derived calls from the 5' RACE reads in MiXCR, one entry per CDR3 protein. This sample has nearly 900,000 distinct CDR3 sequences, with 9% to 15% found just once. The data were also submitted as part of a second study, on yellow fever vaccine responses in identical twins.

The specimen was PBMCs. The source is a woman aged 18-29 years in good health. Both conserved end residues are trimmed from each CDR3. Clone size appears in some rows only: once, few, many, or a class for an expanded clone.

>TRBV6-2/TRBV6-3|TRBJ2-2|many
ASSYRSGGELF
>TRBV12-3/TRBV12-4|TRBJ2-1|few
ASSPSPGLGGNEQF
>TRBV15|TRBJ1-2|-
ATSRSSGTASNYGYT
>TRBV19|TRBJ1-2|-
ASTTRGGVVNGYT
>TRBV27|TRBJ1-3|few
ASSLNADTGSGNTIY
>TRBV2|TRBJ1-2|-
ASIRGRGYT
>TRBV2|TRBJ1-1|-
ASRGDMNTEAF
>TRBV20-1|TRBJ2-1|few
SAPLADSYNEQF
>TRBV27|TRBJ2-1|once
ASSLSTGAAPYNEQF
>TRBV4-1|TRBJ2-3|-
ASSQDIPPGLTDTQY
>TRBV12-3/TRBV12-4|TRBJ1-2|many
ASSFRGEAYGYT
>TRBV5-6|TRBJ2-1|few
ASSRKGTFMPYNEQF
>TRBV6-1|TRBJ1-2|few
ASRPPGTGVNGYT
>TRBV20-1|TRBJ1-1|-
SARAGATDEAF
>TRBV6-2/TRBV6-3|TRBJ2-2|few
ASSTGQGAPGELF
>TRBV6-2/TRBV6-3|TRBJ2-5|-
ASSYFGRTQETQY
>TRBV6-1|TRBJ2-3|few
ASRDTRQGLTDTQY
>TRBV5-1|TRBJ2-2|few
ASSLAGGGTNTGELF
>TRBV20-1|TRBJ2-5|many
SARKSTGGNQETQY
>TRBV4-2|TRBJ1-1|-
ASSHDVGGLDTEAF
>TRBV7-8|TRBJ2-2|few
ASSEPVGLAAGELF
>TRBV12-3/TRBV12-4|TRBJ2-5|many
ASSSSLETQY
>TRBV12-5|TRBJ2-2|-
ASGQGQPIHPNTGELF
>TRBV29-1|TRBJ2-1|few
SVEKGLNEQF
>TRBV5-1|TRBJ2-2|-
ASSPSGAMNTGELF
>TRBV20-1|TRBJ1-6|-
SARPGTANSPLH
>TRBV5-1|TRBJ2-1|few
ASSLVVGGRNEQF
>TRBV20-1|TRBJ2-3|-
SARDATGTSTDTQY
>TRBV6-1|TRBJ2-7|few
ASSHATGYPPWEQY
>TRBV12-3/TRBV12-4|TRBJ1-1|many
ASSLGGPMNTEAF
>TRBV4-1|TRBJ2-5|many
ASSQDPSGEETQY
>TRBV5-6|TRBJ2-5|many
ASSREETQY
>TRBV12-3/TRBV12-4|TRBJ2-5|many
ASSLGTSGRAVETQY
>TRBV15|TRBJ2-1|once
ATSRVWEPGGNEQF
>TRBV12-3/TRBV12-4|TRBJ2-1|-
AICQWGSAGGDFNEQF
>TRBV5-1|TRBJ1-1|few
ASSLFRGLDVNTEAF
>TRBV24-1|TRBJ2-1|-
ATSDRGASSYNEQF
>TRBV28|TRBJ2-1|few
ASSSGLGLVYNEQF
>TRBV28|TRBJ2-3|many
ASSESGGSTDTQY
>TRBV9|TRBJ1-1|few
ASSVGAGPRTEAF
>TRBV18|TRBJ2-5|few
ASSPLLQVTQETQY
>TRBV3-1|TRBJ2-7|many
ASSQNSGTSFYEQY
>TRBV12-3/TRBV12-4|TRBJ1-3|-
ASSLGEGGTIY
>TRBV28|TRBJ1-4|few
ASTNRGTNEKLF
>TRBV27|TRBJ1-2|-
ASSLSQGRDYGYT
>TRBV6-1|TRBJ2-2|few
ASRPGITPQQYTGELF
>TRBV29-1|TRBJ2-2|many
SVDEGNTGELF
>TRBV5-4|TRBJ2-5|-
ASSGGGFQETQY
>TRBV3-1|TRBJ2-5|many
ASSQLGETQY
>TRBV7-9|TRBJ2-1|few
ASSFTRDSNEYNEQF
>TRBV11-2|TRBJ2-3|few
ASSLDSQSTDTQY
>TRBV5-1|TRBJ2-3|few
ASSPIGGGFGRTQY
>TRBV11-2|TRBJ2-6|-
ASSLEGPPIVGANVLT
>TRBV7-9|TRBJ1-2|-
ASSPGQFGGYT
>TRBV5-5|TRBJ2-7|-
ASSWTISYEQY
>TRBV24-1|TRBJ2-2|-
ATSGRSGFANTGELF
>TRBV11-3|TRBJ2-4|few
ASSPELGQIKNIQY
>TRBV10-3|TRBJ1-2|-
AISESTLDSGDGYT
>TRBV5-4|TRBJ2-1|-
ASSLGNSEHNEQF
>TRBV12-3/TRBV12-4|TRBJ2-2|few
ASSSSRTGTNTGELF